Only one count was recorded for the clone carrying this T cell receptor beta chain. Its antigen remains unknown. The data are from a study of shared clonotypes between healthy human individuals. Study-wide background: Three CD4 naive, three CD4 memory, two CD8 naive and one CD8 memory plate were used per donor. Notes on the study in general: The naive CD4 repertoires of a handful of donors were compared, and about 5% of clonotypes were shared. Generation probability values for non-shared clonotypes were lower than those for clonotypes shared by all four donors.

Positive CCR7 selection of CD45RO-negative cells yielded the naive CD8 cells, and terminally differentiated effector memory CD45RA+ cells were excluded. Per the original data handling: ImmunoSEQ junction-only sequences lacked quality scores, so their filtering differed. Clones were read by immunoSEQ multiplex PCR, and TCRdb kept only the in-frame ones, dropping some. The V and J calls and the clone size are those of that table, but D and trimming were determined from the DNA. The sample shows fewer than 800,000 clones, about 91% of them seen only once. The source material was naive CD8+ T cells sorted from blood. This TCR came from a man aged 25 to 45 in good health.

The CDR3 nucleotides are TGTGCCAGTAGTATAGACGGGGACATGTCCTACAATGAGCAGTTCTTC. Its protein product is CASSIDGDMSYNEQFF. This chain uses TRBV19 with TRBJ2-1; TRBD1 is a possible D gene (6 bases). Deletions cut 0 bases from V and 1 base from J, with 10 bases between. Looked up from germline, CDR1 is LNHDA and CDR2 is SQIVND (reference sequence). This CDR3 region has 16 residues.